The clone carrying this T cell receptor (beta chain) was counted a few times. Antigen specificity is unknown. This entry belongs to a study of response to subunit inactivated influenza vaccine. MiXCR was run by TCRdb on the RT-PCR reads, yielding one entry per CDR3 protein. The table has 200,000 to 300,000 distinct CDR3 sequences, 12% seen once; the top ten hold 7.8%. Overall study results and limits: Authors proposed each seasonal influenza vaccination draws in few new T cells.

This material consisted of non-naive T cells sorted from PBMCs, taken less than 15 days before vaccination. This clonotype originated in a man between 45 and 60 years old who received an inactivated influenza vaccine.

DNA for the CDR3: TGCGCCAGCAGTGACAACTCCGTCTATGGCTACACCTTC. Protein: CASSDNSVYGYTF. The chain carries TRBV10-1 and TRBJ1-2, with D hard to call. Trimming cost V 3 bases and J 4 bases, with 9 bases left between them. The V gene's germline CDR1 is WNHNN and CDR2 SYGVQD (reference sequence). This CDR3 is built from 13 residues.